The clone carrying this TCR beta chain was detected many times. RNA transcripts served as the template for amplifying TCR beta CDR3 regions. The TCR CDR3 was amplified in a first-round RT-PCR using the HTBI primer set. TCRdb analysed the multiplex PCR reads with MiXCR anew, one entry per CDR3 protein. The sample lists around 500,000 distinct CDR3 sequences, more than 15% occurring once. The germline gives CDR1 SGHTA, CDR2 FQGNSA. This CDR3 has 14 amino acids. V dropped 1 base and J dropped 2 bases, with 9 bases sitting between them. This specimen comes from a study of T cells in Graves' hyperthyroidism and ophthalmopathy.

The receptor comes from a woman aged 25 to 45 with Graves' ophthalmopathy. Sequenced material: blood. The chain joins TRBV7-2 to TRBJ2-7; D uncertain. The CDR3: CASSLEGGAYEQYF. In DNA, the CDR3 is TGTGCCAGCAGCTTAGAGGGCGGTGCCTACGAGCAGTACTTC.